This T cell receptor (beta chain) was sequenced in a study of identical twins. Whole-study results and caveats: For out-of-frame alpha sequences shared by twins, low generation probability was in excess.

Note on this clonotype: Its antigen is not known.

Each CDR3 protein gets one entry after TCRdb re-called the 5' RACE reads with MiXCR. The sample gives approximately 1.8 million distinct CDR3 sequences, about 32% of which show up once; about 0.27% is in the top ten. The CDR3 runs to 11 residues. The V gene lost 6 bases and the J gene lost 4 bases, with 6 bases spanning the gap. The sequenced material came from cord blood. The chain employs TRBV12-3 or TRBV12-4 and TRBJ1-2; D remains ambiguous. The source is a newborn girl in good health. Written as DNA, the CDR3 is TGTGCCAGCAGGACCCTCTATGGCTACACCTTC. Amino acids: CASRTLYGYTF.